The 27 T cell receptor beta chains given below trace back to one sample, sequenced in a study of blood T cell repertoires in COVID-19. TCRdb's copy holds only in-frame clones and misses some; the assay was immunoSEQ multiplex PCR. This table has around 230,000 clones, 70% to 90% appearing once. The sequencing sample was made of PBMCs or T cells enriched from blood (not recorded which). The receptor source for this set is a man aged 40-49 years who had recovered from COVID-19.

This rearrangement joins TRBV5-4 to TRBJ2-5, with TRBD2 identical over 10 bases. This CDR3 is built from 15 residues. Trimming cost V 1 base and J 1 base; bases outside gene matches: 1. CDR1 and CDR2 from the germline V gene are SGHNT and YYREEE (reference sequence). CDR3 nucleotides: TGTGCCAGCAGCTTGAAGCGGGGGGGCCAAGAGACCCAGTACTTC. It encodes CASSLKRGGQETQYF. Filled out from reference TRBV5-4 and TRBJ2-5, the complete variable domain reads ETGVTQSPTHLIKTRGQQVTLRCSSQSGHNTVSWYQQALGQGPQFIFQYYREEENGRGNFPPRFSGLQFPNYSSELNVNALELDDSALYLCASSLKRGGQETQYFGPGTRLLVL.

The chain employs TRBV30 and TRBJ2-1, with TRBD2 as a possible D gene (6 bases). The CDR3 is 15 residues long. Per the germline V gene, CDR1 is GTSNPN and CDR2 is SVGIG (reference sequence). The germline V and J ends were trimmed by 3 bases and 0 bases, with 12 bases remaining between them. The CDR3 region has the DNA TGTGCCTGGAGGGATCTAGCGACCTCCTACAATGAGCAGTTCTTC. Translation: CAWRDLATSYNEQFF.

The chain has TRBV12-3 or TRBV12-4 and TRBJ1-3; maybe TRBD1 (5 bases). The CDR3 runs 12 residues. The V end lost 8 bases, the J end lost 4 bases, and 9 bases lay between the germline ends. CDR3 amino acids: CASGGVGNTIYF. The CDR3 nucleotides read TGTGCCAGCGGAGGGGTAGGAAACACCATATATTTT.

This chain uses TRBV6-5 with TRBJ2-7; D gene ambiguous. The CDR3 is 16 amino acids. Germline V gene sequence: CDR1 MNHEY, CDR2 SVGAGI. V gave up 0 bases and J gave up 4 bases, with 16 bases separating them. The DNA of the CDR3 is TGTGCCAGCAGTTACTCGATAGAGGTATCCGGGTACGAGCAGTACTTC. It specifies CASSYSIEVSGYEQYF.

J is TRBJ1-6 and V is TRBV7-9; 7 positions agree with TRBD1. The CDR3 runs to 16 residues. Germline V CDR1 and CDR2: SEHNR, FQNEAQ (reference sequence). V shed 5 bases, J shed 6 bases, and the junction held 10 bases outside the gene matches. CDR3 nucleotide sequence: TGTGCCAGCAGCCCACGAAGGGGACAGATTAATTCACCCCTCCACTTT. Amino acids: CASSPRRGQINSPLHF. The full variable domain, its missing parts supplied by reference TRBV7-9 and TRBJ1-6, is DTGVSQNPRHKITKRGQNVTFRCDPISEHNRLYWYRQTLGQGPEFLTYFQNEAQLEKSRLLSDRFSAERPKGSFSTLEIQRTEQGDSAMYLCASSPRRGQINSPLHFGNGTRLTVT.

This chain joins TRBV12-5 and TRBJ2-3; tentative D call: TRBD1 (6 bases). V was pared by 5 bases and J by 7 bases, with 10 bases between. CDR3 size: 12 residues. Per germline, CDR1 LGHNT and CDR2 FRNRAP. CDR3 sequence: CASGTDRNTQYF. The CDR3 coding sequence is TGTGCTAGTGGTACAGACAGGAATACGCAGTATTTT. Full variable domain (remainder filled in from reference TRBV12-5 and TRBJ2-3): DARVTQTPRHKVTEMGQEVTMRCQPILGHNTVFWYRQTMMQGLELLAYFRNRAPLDDSGMPKDRFSAEMPDATLATLKIQPSEPRDSAVYFCASGTDRNTQYFGPGTRLTVL.

This clone has a single count. The chain employs TRBV12-3 or TRBV12-4 and TRBJ1-2; TRBD1 is a possible D gene (5 bases). CDR3 length equals 12 residues. With 3 bases removed from V and 8 bases from J, the gap between germline ends came to 10 bases. CDR3 DNA sequence: TGTGCCAGCAGTTTGCACAGGTTAGGCTACACCTTC. Translated, it gives CASSLHRLGYTF.

The chain couples TRBV27 to TRBJ1-4; tentative D call: TRBD1 (5 bases). The CDR3 is made up of 12 amino acids. From germline, CDR1 is MNHEY and CDR2 SMNVEV (reference sequence). Deletions cut 6 bases from V and 14 bases from J, with 16 bases between. The DNA for the CDR3 is TGTGCCAGCAGGAAAGATAAGGGGCGGCTGTTTTTT. It translates to CASRKDKGRLFF. The full variable domain, its missing parts supplied by reference TRBV27 and TRBJ1-4, is EAQVTQNPRYLITVTGKKLTVTCSQNMNHEYMSWYRQDPGLGLRQIYYSMNVEVTDKGDVPEGYKVSRKEKRNFPLILESPSPNQTSLYFCASRKDKGRLFFGSGTQLSVL.

This chain connects TRBV5-5 to TRBJ2-3, with 15 bases matching TRBD2. The CDR3 runs to 18 residues. Germline assignment: CDR1 SGHKS and CDR2 YYEKEE (reference sequence). Trimming at V came to 7 bases and at J to 0 bases, leaving 9 bases not matched to a gene. CDR3 in DNA: TGTGCCAGCGGCCGCTACGGGACTAGCGGGAGGAGCACAGATACGCAGTATTTT. It specifies CASGRYGTSGRSTDTQYF.

The chain employs TRBV30 and TRBJ2-2; TRBD1 aligns across 8 bases. V was pared by 3 bases and J by 5 bases, with 5 bases of the junction left unmatched. The germline gives CDR1 GTSNPN, CDR2 SVGIG (reference sequence). The CDR3 length is 14 residues. Written as DNA, the CDR3 is TGTGCCTGGAGCATACGACAGGGGACCGGGGAGCTGTTTTTT. Amino acids: CAWSIRQGTGELFF.

The chain recombines TRBV2 with TRBJ2-7; a possible D gene is TRBD2 (5 bases). The CDR3 is 12 residues long. Deletions cut 8 bases from V and 7 bases from J, with 15 bases between. Looked up from germline, CDR1 is SNHLY and CDR2 is FYNNEI. In DNA, the CDR3 is TGTGCCAGCCAGACCCGGCCGGGGGAGCAGTACTTC. Residues: CASQTRPGEQYF.

The rearrangement links TRBV5-4 to TRBJ1-2, with no clear D. The length of the CDR3 is 14 residues. Germline CDR1 and CDR2: SGHNT and YYREEE (reference sequence). Trimming pared 4 bases from V and 1 base from J, leaving 11 bases between. For the CDR3, the DNA is TGTGCCAGCAGCCGTGGCGGATATAACTATGGCTACACCTTC. This sequence encodes CASSRGGYNYGYTF.

V is TRBV5-8 and J is TRBJ1-6, with 10 bases that match TRBD1. The CDR3 runs to 17 residues. After removal of 3 bases from V and 13 bases from J, the junction contained 16 bases not matched to a gene. Germline CDR1 reads SGHTS; CDR2 reads YDEGEE. The CDR3 is CASSSIPGQGVKPPLHF. The CDR3 DNA sequence: TGTGCCAGCAGCTCTATTCCCGGACAGGGGGTAAAACCGCCCCTCCACTTT.

The V call is TRBV11-2, the J call TRBJ1-2; no definite D call. V lost 10 bases and J lost 3, with 24 bases in between. The CDR3 covers 16 residues. Per germline, CDR1 SGHAT and CDR2 FQNNGV. The CDR3, as DNA: TGTGCCACTACCTCCGAGTGGTCTACCCCATACTATGGCTACACCTTC. Translating it yields CATTSEWSTPYYGYTF.

This sequence joins TRBV3-1 (or the pseudogene TRBV3-2) and TRBJ1-3; TRBD1 agrees at 9 bases. Germline V gene lookup returns CDR1 LGHDT and CDR2 YNNKEL (reference sequence). The CDR3 is 15 residues long. Trimming removed 5 bases from V and 4 bases from J; junction bases left unmatched: 6. CDR3 DNA: TGTGCCAGCAGCTTCCCGGGACAGGGCGGAAACACCATATATTTT. Amino acids: CASSFPGQGGNTIYF.

V gene TRBV28 combines with J gene TRBJ2-7; D is perhaps TRBD2 (5 bases). The germline V gene encodes CDR1 MDHEN and CDR2 SYDVKM. Trimming left V 7 bases short and J 0 bases short, with 16 bases between. The CDR3 has 15 residues. The DNA for the CDR3 is TGTGCCAGCACCTTCCGGCTAGGGAGCTCCTACGAGCAGTACTTC. The encoded protein is CASTFRLGSSYEQYF.

The V call is TRBV14, the J call TRBJ2-2; D is possibly TRBD1 (6 bases). The CDR3 spans 16 residues. The V and J ends lost 5 bases and 4 bases respectively, with 17 bases between them. From germline, CDR1 is SGHDN and CDR2 FVKESK. The CDR3 here is CASSYDRPSGTGELFF. CDR3 coding DNA: TGTGCCAGCAGCTATGACAGGCCCTCAGGCACCGGGGAGCTGTTTTTT.

V usage is TRBV6-5 and J usage is TRBJ1-1, with 11 bases aligning to TRBD1. The CDR3 is 16 amino acids. Germline CDR1 and CDR2: MNHEY and SVGAGI. J was trimmed by 5 bases and V by 4 bases; bases with no gene match: 9. The DNA of the CDR3 is TGTGCCAGCAGTTCCCATGGACAGGGGGCAGGAACTGAAGCTTTCTTT. Translation: CASSSHGQGAGTEAFF.

The genes are TRBV27 and TRBJ2-7; unclear D gene. The germline V gene encodes CDR1 MNHEY and CDR2 SMNVEV (reference sequence). The V gene lost 3 bases and the J gene lost 1 base, with 16 bases spanning the gap. This CDR3 contains 16 residues. CDR3 DNA sequence: TGTGCCAGCAGTTTGAGTGGCGGAAAACTTTCCTACGAGCAGTACTTC. Amino acid sequence: CASSLSGGKLSYEQYF.

V gene TRBV5-4 combines with J gene TRBJ2-7, with 7 bases identical to TRBD1. Looked up from germline, CDR1 is SGHNT and CDR2 is YYREEE (reference sequence). This CDR3 is built from 15 residues. V lost 1 base, J lost 2 bases, and 6 bases stayed unmatched. The CDR3, as DNA: TGTGCCAGCAGCTTGCCGGGACAGATCCCCTACGAGCAGTACTTC. Translation: CASSLPGQIPYEQYF.

V gene TRBV19 combines with J gene TRBJ1-1; 12 bases map to TRBD1. In germline, CDR1 is LNHDA, CDR2 SQIVND (reference sequence). V lost 5 bases and J lost 0; bases outside the gene matches: 7. The CDR3 loop spans 17 amino acids. CDR3 nucleotides: TGTGCCAGTAGTTTCCCCCGGGACAGGGGGCTGAACACTGAAGCTTTCTTT. This sequence encodes CASSFPRDRGLNTEAFF.

Here the CDR3 reads CATKEGRNTEAFF. The DNA of the CDR3 is TGTGCCACCAAGGAGGGTAGGAACACTGAAGCTTTCTTT. The J gene is TRBJ1-1, the V gene TRBV7-3; no clear D gene. V was trimmed by 10 bases and J by 1 base, leaving 13 bases between them. There are 13 residues in the CDR3. Germline V gene sequence: CDR1 SGHTA, CDR2 FQGTGA.

This chain's CDR3 is CASSEGQHNEQFF. CDR3 DNA sequence: TGTGCCAGCAGTGAAGGACAGCACAATGAGCAGTTCTTC. V usage is TRBV2 and J usage is TRBJ2-1, with D possibly matching TRBD1 (5 bases). V lost 1 base and J lost 5, with 6 bases in between. The V gene's germline CDR1 is SNHLY and CDR2 FYNNEI. The CDR3 runs to 13 residues.

The chain couples TRBV20-1 to TRBJ1-1; no definite D call. Germline CDR1 DFQATT, CDR2 SNEGSKA (reference sequence). This CDR3 has 11 residues. Trimming pared 2 bases from V and 8 bases from J, leaving 9 bases between. The CDR3 sequence is CSARNLGEAFF. In DNA, the CDR3 is TGCAGTGCTAGAAATCTAGGCGAAGCTTTCTTT.

This chain links TRBV6-1 with TRBJ1-5, with 7 bases that match TRBD1. CDR3 length equals 15 residues. The germline gives CDR1 MNHNS, CDR2 SASEGT. The V gene end was trimmed by 3 bases and the J gene end by 15 bases; junction bases not matched to a gene: 17. CDR3 bases: TGTGCCAGCAGTGACGTGGGACAGCTTTGGGAGTTTTGGCATTTT. The encoded protein is CASSDVGQLWEFWHF.

V usage is TRBV12-5 and J usage is TRBJ1-1; TRBD1 matches at 7 bases. Germline V lookup: CDR1 LGHNT, CDR2 FRNRAP. The junction had 5 bases not matched to a gene; V was cut back by 2 bases and J by 2 bases. The CDR3 is 15 amino acids. CDR3 loop: CASGLQVGGNTEAFF. The CDR3 region has the DNA TGTGCTAGTGGTTTGCAGGTAGGGGGCAACACTGAAGCTTTCTTT.

The V and J genes are TRBV18 and TRBJ2-7, with 8 bases that match TRBD2. CDR1 is KGHSH, CDR2 LQKENI, per germline. The CDR3 runs to 15 residues. V trimming: 4 bases; J trimming: 2 bases; junction bases outside the gene matches: 7. CDR3 region: CASSLPGGGTYEQYF. In nucleotides, the CDR3 is TGTGCCAGCTCACTACCCGGGGGGGGTACCTACGAGCAGTACTTC.